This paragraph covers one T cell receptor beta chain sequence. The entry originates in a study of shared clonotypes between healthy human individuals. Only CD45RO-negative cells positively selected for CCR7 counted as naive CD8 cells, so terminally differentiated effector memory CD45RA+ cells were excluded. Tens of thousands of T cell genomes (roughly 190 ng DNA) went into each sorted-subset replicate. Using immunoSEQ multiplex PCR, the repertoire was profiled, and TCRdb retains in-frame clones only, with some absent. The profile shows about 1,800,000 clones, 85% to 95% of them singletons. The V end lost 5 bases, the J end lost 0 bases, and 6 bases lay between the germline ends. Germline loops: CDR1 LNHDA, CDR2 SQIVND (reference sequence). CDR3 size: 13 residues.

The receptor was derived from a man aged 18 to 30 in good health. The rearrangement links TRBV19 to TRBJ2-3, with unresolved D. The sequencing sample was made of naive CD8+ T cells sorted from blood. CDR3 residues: CASSSASTDTQYF. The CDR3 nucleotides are TGTGCCAGTAGTTCGGCTAGCACAGATACGCAGTATTTT.